The next 26 T cell receptor beta chains were all read from a single sample in a study of cytomegalovirus exposure and HLA in healthy donors. Researchers ran the PCR with 60 Vbeta and 13 Jbeta primers. The assay was immunoSEQ multiplex PCR, and TCRdb's table has in-frame clones only and misses some. The table includes about 84,000 clones, more than 50% detected once. The specimen was PBMCs. These receptors were taken from a woman between 40 and 55 years old in good health and CMV-seropositive.

V is TRBV7-9 and J is TRBJ2-5; D possibly corresponds to TRBD1 (5 bases). Looked up from germline, CDR1 is SEHNR and CDR2 is FQNEAQ (reference sequence). The CDR3 contains 13 residues. Trimming cost V 4 bases and J 3 bases, with 9 bases left between them. The CDR3 bases are TGTGCCAGCAGCTGGACATACAAAGAGACCCAGTACTTC. The encoded protein is CASSWTYKETQYF.

The chain has TRBV28 and TRBJ2-1, with D possibly matching TRBD1 (5 bases). Germline V CDR1 and CDR2: MDHEN, SYDVKM. The CDR3 sequence is 15 residues long. With 7 bases removed from V and 4 bases from J, the gap between germline ends came to 17 bases. The chain's CDR3 is CASNSQGRLYNEQFF. The CDR3 coding sequence is TGTGCCAGCAACTCTCAGGGTAGGTTATACAATGAGCAGTTCTTC.

V gene TRBV25-1 combines with J gene TRBJ2-1; TRBD2 is a possible D gene (5 bases). This CDR3 is 14 amino acids long. Germline values: CDR1 MGHDK, CDR2 SYGVNS. V was shortened by 0 bases and J by 8 bases, with 11 bases between the two germline ends. CDR3 loop: CASSEYGVRHEQFF. The DNA of the CDR3 is TGTGCCAGCAGTGAATACGGGGTTAGGCATGAGCAGTTCTTC.

V and J are TRBV15 and TRBJ1-2, with 8 bases aligning to TRBD1. J was trimmed by 6 bases and V by 0 bases; bases with no gene match: 3. The germline CDR1 and CDR2 sequences are LNHNV and YYDKDF (reference sequence). This CDR3 has 14 residues. CDR3 loop: CATSRDRTGNGYTF. CDR3 nucleotide sequence: TGTGCCACCAGCAGAGACCGGACAGGGAATGGCTACACCTTC.

This chain connects TRBV28 to TRBJ2-7; 7 positions agree with TRBD1. The CDR3 is 15 amino acids. Trimming took 3 bases from V and 0 from J; bases not matched to a gene: 5. CDR1 and CDR2 from the germline V gene are MDHEN and SYDVKM. The CDR3 spells CASSLVTGHSYEQYF. CDR3 coding DNA: TGTGCCAGCAGTTTGGTGACAGGGCACTCCTACGAGCAGTACTTC.

The V and J genes are TRBV30 and TRBJ1-1; 7 nucleotides agree with TRBD1. This CDR3 contains 14 residues. Trimming at V came to 2 bases and at J to 7 bases, leaving 10 bases not matched to a gene. Germline CDR1 reads GTSNPN; CDR2 reads SVGIG (reference sequence). CDR3 sequence: CAWSPERGPGEAFF. The CDR3 DNA sequence: TGTGCCTGGAGTCCTGAAAGGGGGCCTGGTGAAGCTTTCTTT.

The chain recombines TRBV5-1 with TRBJ2-3; D unresolved. CDR3 length: 14 residues. The V gene lost 2 bases and the J gene lost 0 bases, with 7 bases spanning the gap. The germline CDR1 and CDR2 sequences are SGHRS and YFSETQ. The CDR3 DNA reads as TGCGCCAGCAGCTTAGGAGCTAGCACAGATACGCAGTATTTT. Protein: CASSLGASTDTQYF.

This clone occurred a few times. The chain carries TRBV4-1 and TRBJ1-3; 9 bases map to TRBD1. Per the germline V gene, CDR1 is MGHRA and CDR2 is YSYEKL. The CDR3 totals 15 residues. J lost 1 base, V lost 8 bases, and 6 bases had no gene match. The CDR3 DNA sequence: TGCGCCAGCTCGGACAGGGGTAGTTCTGGAAACACCATATATTTT. As protein: CASSDRGSSGNTIYF.

The chain combines TRBV28 with TRBJ2-7; D possibly corresponds to TRBD2 (6 bases). The CDR3 is 15 amino acids. Trimming left V 1 base short and J 3 bases short, with 13 bases between. In germline, CDR1 is MDHEN, CDR2 SYDVKM. The CDR3 loop is CASSLLGWGVYEQYF. The CDR3 nucleotides read TGTGCCAGCAGTTTATTGGGGTGGGGGGTCTACGAGCAGTACTTC.

This chain links TRBV7-9 with TRBJ1-3, with D hard to call. Germline values: CDR1 SEHNR, CDR2 FQNEAQ (reference sequence). V gave up 1 base and J gave up 0 bases, with 4 bases separating them. This CDR3 spans 14 amino acids. The CDR3 sequence is CASSLDGSGNTIYF. The CDR3 region has the DNA TGTGCCAGCAGCTTAGACGGCTCTGGAAACACCATATATTTT.

J is TRBJ1-5 and V is TRBV4-1; D is perhaps TRBD1 (6 bases). In germline, CDR1 is MGHRA, CDR2 YSYEKL. Trimming took 2 bases from V and 3 from J, leaving 20 bases between them. The CDR3 runs 18 residues. The CDR3 is CASSQNLDRISPNQPQHF. DNA of the CDR3: TGCGCCAGCAGCCAAAATTTGGACAGAATATCACCCAATCAGCCCCAGCATTTT.

The chain uses TRBV5-6 and TRBJ2-5, with TRBD2 as a possible D gene (5 bases). There are 13 residues in the CDR3. Deletions cut 0 bases from V and 3 bases from J, with 6 bases between. From germline, CDR1 is SGHDT and CDR2 YYEEEE. CDR3 protein: CASSLGGEETQYF. Written as DNA, the CDR3 is TGTGCCAGCAGCTTGGGGGGAGAAGAGACCCAGTACTTC.

The chain uses TRBV4-3 and TRBJ2-5, with D uncertain. Germline CDR1 and CDR2: LGHNA and YSLEER. V lost 1 base and J lost 0, with 6 bases in between. The CDR3 extends over 14 amino acids. CDR3 region: CASSQVEYQETQYF. The CDR3 nucleotides read TGCGCCAGCAGCCAAGTTGAGTACCAAGAGACCCAGTACTTC.

The chain combines TRBV4-1 with TRBJ2-3, with a weak D call TRBD2 (7 bases). The CDR3 is 16 amino acids. The germline V and J ends were trimmed by 5 bases and 3 bases, with 18 bases remaining between them. Per germline, CDR1 MGHRA and CDR2 YSYEKL. The CDR3, as DNA: TGCGCCAGCAGCGGTGGCGGGGGCGGAGGGACAGATACGCAGTATTTT. This codes for CASSGGGGGGTDTQYF.

The chain recombines TRBV2 with TRBJ2-5; TRBD1 is a possible D gene (5 bases). CDR1 is SNHLY and CDR2 is FYNNEI in the germline V gene. The V end lost 1 base, the J end lost 7 bases, and 10 bases lay between the germline ends. The CDR3 length is 13 residues. CDR3 coding DNA: TGTGCCAGCAGTGAAGGGGGCGTAGGGACCCAGTACTTC. It yields the protein CASSEGGVGTQYF.

The chain carries TRBV19 and TRBJ1-2; TRBD1 agrees at 7 bases. Germline values: CDR1 LNHDA, CDR2 SQIVND (reference sequence). The CDR3 consists of 16 residues. V lost 8 bases and J lost 1; bases outside the gene matches: 13. In DNA form, the CDR3 reads TGTGCCAGTTACAGACAGGGCCAAACCAATAACTATGGCTACACCTTC. Residues: CASYRQGQTNNYGYTF.

The rearrangement links TRBV28 to TRBJ2-7, with D possibly being TRBD1 (6 bases). There are 14 residues in the CDR3. The germline V gene has CDR1 MDHEN and CDR2 SYDVKM. V was pared by 4 bases and J by 5 bases, with 15 bases between. CDR3 sequence (DNA): TGTGCCAGCAGTTCACAGGGTAGTTACGACGAGCAGTACTTC. It specifies CASSSQGSYDEQYF. Full variable domain (outside the CDR3, taken from reference TRBV28 and TRBJ2-7): DVKVTQSSRYLVKRTGEKVFLECVQDMDHENMFWYRQDPGLGLRLIYFSYDVKMKEKGDIPEGYSVSREKKERFSLILESASTNQTSMYLCASSSQGSYDEQYFGPGTRLTVT.

This chain connects TRBV5-5 to TRBJ2-3, with TRBD1 matching 9 bases. Trimming cost V 4 bases and J 6 bases; bases outside gene matches: 12. Germline CDR1 is SGHKS and CDR2 is YYEKEE (reference sequence). CDR3 length: 16 residues. The CDR3 coding sequence is TGTGCCAGCAGCCCTAAAACAGGGGGCTTACGGGATACGCAGTATTTT. Its protein product is CASSPKTGGLRDTQYF.

This chain joins TRBV10-3 and TRBJ1-4; weak D call: TRBD1 (5 bases). CDR3 length equals 12 residues. CDR1 is ENHRY, CDR2 SYGVKD, per germline. V lost 4 bases and J 7 bases, leaving 7 bases between the germline ends. CDR3 in DNA: TGTGCCATCAGTGGGGGGGGTGAAAAACTGTTTTTT. It encodes CAISGGGEKLFF.

The chain joins TRBV28 to TRBJ2-7; D gene ambiguous. This CDR3 is built from 15 residues. The germline V gene has CDR1 MDHEN and CDR2 SYDVKM. V gave up 3 bases and J gave up 0 bases, with 12 bases separating them. DNA of the CDR3: TGTGCCAGCAGTTTCATCCCCGCTACCTCCTACGAGCAGTACTTC. Translated, it gives CASSFIPATSYEQYF.

This clone was seen only a few times. The V and J genes are TRBV7-9 and TRBJ2-7, with TRBD1 matching over 9 bases. The CDR3 runs 15 residues. CDR1 and CDR2 (germline): SEHNR, FQNEAQ (reference sequence). Losses at the gene ends were 5 bases for V and 0 bases for J; bases not matched to a gene: 5. CDR3 nucleotide sequence: TGTGCCAGCAGCCACCGGGACAGGGCCTCCTACGAGCAGTACTTC. It translates to CASSHRDRASYEQYF.

Only a few counts were recorded for this clone. V and J are TRBV2 and TRBJ1-5, with D possibly being TRBD1 (6 bases). CDR3 length: 15 amino acids. The V end was cut by 4 bases, the J end by 6 bases, with 16 bases between. The germline gives CDR1 SNHLY, CDR2 FYNNEI. CDR3 region: CASSVNRATGQPQHF. DNA for the CDR3: TGTGCCAGCAGTGTAAACAGGGCGACGGGTCAGCCCCAGCATTTT.

V gene TRBV11-2 combines with J gene TRBJ2-5; D might be TRBD2 (6 bases). V shed 2 bases and J shed 5 bases, with 12 bases lying between them. Germline V gene lookup returns CDR1 SGHAT and CDR2 FQNNGV. CDR3 size: 14 residues. The CDR3 DNA sequence: TGTGCCAGCAGCTTACGAGCGGGTTTCGAGACCCAGTACTTC. Translated, it gives CASSLRAGFETQYF.

The chain has TRBV19 and TRBJ2-1; tentatively, D is TRBD1 (6 bases). CDR3 size: 14 residues. Germline CDR1 LNHDA, CDR2 SQIVND (reference sequence). Trimming cost V 4 bases and J 2 bases, with 9 bases left between them. The CDR3 DNA reads as TGTGCCAGTAGTACAGGGGTGACCTACAATGAGCAGTTCTTC. Encoded protein: CASSTGVTYNEQFF.

CDR3 region: CASSPGQPYGYTF. CDR3 nucleotide sequence: TGCGCCAGCAGCCCGGGACAACCGTATGGCTACACCTTC. The genes are TRBV5-1 and TRBJ1-2, with a weak D call TRBD1 (6 bases). V was shortened by 4 bases and J by 5 bases, with 12 bases between the two germline ends. The CDR3 has 13 amino acids. The germline CDR1 and CDR2 sequences are SGHRS and YFSETQ.

The chain employs TRBV6-1 and TRBJ1-4; 12 bases are shared with TRBD1. This CDR3 has 15 residues. The trim removed 7 bases at V and 8 bases at J, leaving 8 bases unmatched. CDR1 and CDR2 from the germline V gene are MNHNS and SASEGT. The CDR3 spells CASTPSGTGGEKLFF. The CDR3 DNA reads as TGTGCCAGCACCCCCTCCGGGACAGGGGGCGAAAAACTGTTTTTT.